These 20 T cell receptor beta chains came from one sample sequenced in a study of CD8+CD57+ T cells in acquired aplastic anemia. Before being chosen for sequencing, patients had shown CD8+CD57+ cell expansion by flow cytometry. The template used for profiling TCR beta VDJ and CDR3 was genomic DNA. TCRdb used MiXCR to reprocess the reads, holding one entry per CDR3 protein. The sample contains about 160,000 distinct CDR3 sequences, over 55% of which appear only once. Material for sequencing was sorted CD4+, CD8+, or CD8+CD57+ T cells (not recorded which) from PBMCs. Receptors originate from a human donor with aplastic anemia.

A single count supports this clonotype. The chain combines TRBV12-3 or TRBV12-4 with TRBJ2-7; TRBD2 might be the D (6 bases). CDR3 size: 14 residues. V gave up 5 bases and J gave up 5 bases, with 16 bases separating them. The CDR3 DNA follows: TGTGCCAGCAGTCCTTCCTTAGCGGCCCACGAGCAGTACTTC. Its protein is CASSPSLAAHEQYF.

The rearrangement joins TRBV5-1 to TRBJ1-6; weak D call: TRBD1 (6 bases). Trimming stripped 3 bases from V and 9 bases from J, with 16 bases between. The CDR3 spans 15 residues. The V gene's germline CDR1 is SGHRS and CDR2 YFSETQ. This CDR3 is CASSYGRGGTSPLHF. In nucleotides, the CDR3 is TGCGCCAGCAGCTACGGCCGGGGGGGCACTTCACCCCTCCACTTT. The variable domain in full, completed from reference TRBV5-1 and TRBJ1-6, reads KAGVTQTPRYLIKTRGQQVTLSCSPISGHRSVSWYQQTPGQGLQFLFEYFSETQRNKGNFPGRFSGRQFSNSRSEMNVSTLELGDSALYLCASSYGRGGTSPLHFGNGTRLTVT.

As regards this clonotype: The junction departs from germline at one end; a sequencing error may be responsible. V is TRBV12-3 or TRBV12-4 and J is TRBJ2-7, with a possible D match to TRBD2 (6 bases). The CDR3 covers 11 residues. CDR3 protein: CASSIRREMIF. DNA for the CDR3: TGTGCCAGCAGTATAAGACGGGAGATGATCTTC.

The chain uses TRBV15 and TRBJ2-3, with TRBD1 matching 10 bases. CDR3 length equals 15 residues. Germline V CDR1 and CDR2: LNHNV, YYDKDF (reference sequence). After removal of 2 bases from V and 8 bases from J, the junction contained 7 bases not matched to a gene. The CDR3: CATSRRQGAQGTQYF. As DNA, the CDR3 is TGTGCCACCAGCAGACGACAGGGGGCACAGGGTACGCAGTATTTT.

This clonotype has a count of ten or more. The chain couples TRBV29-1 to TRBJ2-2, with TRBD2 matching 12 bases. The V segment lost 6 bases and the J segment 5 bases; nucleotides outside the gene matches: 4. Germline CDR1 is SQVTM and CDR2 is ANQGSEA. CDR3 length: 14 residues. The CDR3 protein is CSVAGLAGTGELFF. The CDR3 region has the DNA TGCAGCGTGGCCGGACTAGCGGGGACCGGGGAGCTGTTTTTT.

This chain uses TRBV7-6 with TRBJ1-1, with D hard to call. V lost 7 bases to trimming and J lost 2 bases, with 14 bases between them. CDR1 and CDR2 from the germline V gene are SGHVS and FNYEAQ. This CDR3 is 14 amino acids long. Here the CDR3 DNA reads TGTGCCAGCACCGCCTTTGGAGACAACACTGAAGCTTTCTTT. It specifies CASTAFGDNTEAFF.

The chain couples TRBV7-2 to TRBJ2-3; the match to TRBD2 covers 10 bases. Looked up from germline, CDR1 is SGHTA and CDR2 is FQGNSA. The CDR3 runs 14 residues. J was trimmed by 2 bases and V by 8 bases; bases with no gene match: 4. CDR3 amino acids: CASALAGTTDTQYF. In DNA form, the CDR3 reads TGTGCCAGCGCACTAGCGGGGACCACAGATACGCAGTATTTT.

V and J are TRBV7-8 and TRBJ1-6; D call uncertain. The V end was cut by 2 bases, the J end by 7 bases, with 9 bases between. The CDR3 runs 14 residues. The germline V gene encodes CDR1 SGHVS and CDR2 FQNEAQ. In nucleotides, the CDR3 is TGTGCCAGCAGCTTAACGACGGGGAATTCACCCCTCCACTTT. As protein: CASSLTTGNSPLHF.

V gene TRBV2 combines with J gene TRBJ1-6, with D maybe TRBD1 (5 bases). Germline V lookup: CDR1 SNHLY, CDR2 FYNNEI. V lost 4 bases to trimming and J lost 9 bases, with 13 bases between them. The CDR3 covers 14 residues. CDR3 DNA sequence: TGTGCCAGCAGTGCTATCAGGGAGGGTTCACCCCTCCACTTT. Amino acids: CASSAIREGSPLHF. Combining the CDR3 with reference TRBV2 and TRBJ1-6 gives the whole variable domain EPEVTQTPSHQVTQMGQEVILRCVPISNHLYFYWYRQILGQKVEFLVSFYNNEISEKSEIFDDQFSVERPDGSNFTLKIRSTKLEDSAMYFCASSAIREGSPLHFGNGTRLTVT.

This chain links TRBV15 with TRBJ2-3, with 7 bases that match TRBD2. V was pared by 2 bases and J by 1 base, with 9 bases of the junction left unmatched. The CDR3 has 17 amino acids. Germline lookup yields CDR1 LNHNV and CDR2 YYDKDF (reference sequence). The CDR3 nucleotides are TGTGCCACCAGCAGACTGGAGCGGGGCCACGGCACAGATACGCAGTATTTT. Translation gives CATSRLERGHGTDTQYF. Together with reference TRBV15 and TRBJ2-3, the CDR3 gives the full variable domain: DAMVIQNPRYQVTQFGKPVTLSCSQTLNHNVMYWYQQKSSQAPKLLFHYYDKDFNNEADTPDNFQSRRPNTSFCFLDIRSPGLGDTAMYLCATSRLERGHGTDTQYFGPGTRLTVL.

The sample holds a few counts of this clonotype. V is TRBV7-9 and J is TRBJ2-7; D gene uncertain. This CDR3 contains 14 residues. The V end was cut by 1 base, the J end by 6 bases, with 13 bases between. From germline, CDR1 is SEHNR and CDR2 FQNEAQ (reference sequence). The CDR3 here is CASSLGANTGEQYF. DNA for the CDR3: TGTGCCAGCAGCTTAGGAGCCAATACGGGCGAGCAGTACTTC.

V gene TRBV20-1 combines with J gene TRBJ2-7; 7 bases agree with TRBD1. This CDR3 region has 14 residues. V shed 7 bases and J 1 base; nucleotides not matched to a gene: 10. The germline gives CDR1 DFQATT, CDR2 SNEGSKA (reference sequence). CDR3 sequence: CSVRQHRGSYEQYF. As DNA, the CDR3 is TGCAGTGTCCGCCAGCACAGGGGTTCCTACGAGCAGTACTTC.

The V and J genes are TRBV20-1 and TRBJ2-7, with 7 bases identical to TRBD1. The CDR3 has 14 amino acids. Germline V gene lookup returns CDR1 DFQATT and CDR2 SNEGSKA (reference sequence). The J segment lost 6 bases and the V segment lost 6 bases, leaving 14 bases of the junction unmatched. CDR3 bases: TGCAGTGCGCCTCAGGGAGACAGGGCTCCCGAGCAGTACTTC. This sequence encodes CSAPQGDRAPEQYF.

The CDR3 nucleotides are TGTGCCAGCACCAACATACAAAGACCGGGGGAGCTGTTTTTT. It codes for CASTNIQRPGELFF. V is TRBV6-2 or TRBV6-3 and J is TRBJ2-2; D remains ambiguous. The germline V gene encodes CDR1 MNHEY and CDR2 SVGEGT. V gave up 7 bases and J gave up 8 bases, with 17 bases separating them. This CDR3 spans 14 amino acids.

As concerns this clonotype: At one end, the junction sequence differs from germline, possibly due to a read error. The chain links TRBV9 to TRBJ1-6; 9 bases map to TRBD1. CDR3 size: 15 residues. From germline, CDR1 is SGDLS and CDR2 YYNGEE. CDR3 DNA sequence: TGTGCCAGCAGCGCATCACAGGGGGCGAGGGAGGCCCAGTACTTT. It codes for CASSASQGAREAQYF.

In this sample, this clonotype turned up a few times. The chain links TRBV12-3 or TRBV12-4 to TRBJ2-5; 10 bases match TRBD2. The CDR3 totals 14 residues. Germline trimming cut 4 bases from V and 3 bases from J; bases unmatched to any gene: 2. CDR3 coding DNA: TGTGCCAGCAGTTACGGACTAGCGGAAGAGACCCAGTACTTC. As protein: CASSYGLAEETQYF.

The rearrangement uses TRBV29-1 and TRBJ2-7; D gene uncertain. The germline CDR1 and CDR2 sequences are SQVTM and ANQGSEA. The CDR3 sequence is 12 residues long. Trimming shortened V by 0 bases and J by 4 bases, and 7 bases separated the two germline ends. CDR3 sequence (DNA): TGCAGCGTTGAAGAACGCGGTTACGAGCAGTACTTC. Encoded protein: CSVEERGYEQYF.

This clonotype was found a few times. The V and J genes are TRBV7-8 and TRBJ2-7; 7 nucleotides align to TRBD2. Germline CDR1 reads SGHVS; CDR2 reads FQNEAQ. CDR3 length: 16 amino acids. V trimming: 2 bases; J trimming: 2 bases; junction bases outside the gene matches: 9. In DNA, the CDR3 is TGTGCCAGCAGCTTATTAGGGGCTAGCGGCACCTACGAGCAGTACTTC. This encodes CASSLLGASGTYEQYF.

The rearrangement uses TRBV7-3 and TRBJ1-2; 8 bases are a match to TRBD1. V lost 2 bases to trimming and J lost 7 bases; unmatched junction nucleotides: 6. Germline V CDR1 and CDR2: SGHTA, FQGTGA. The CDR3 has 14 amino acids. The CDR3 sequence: CASSLAGDRGGYTF. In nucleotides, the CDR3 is TGTGCCAGCAGCTTAGCGGGAGACAGGGGTGGCTACACCTTC.

The CDR3 DNA follows: TGCGCCAGCAGATTCAGGGACGGATCCTACGAGCAGTACTTC. Translation: CASRFRDGSYEQYF. The chain links TRBV5-1 to TRBJ2-7; D is perhaps TRBD1 or TRBD2 (5 bases each). The V gene's germline CDR1 is SGHRS and CDR2 YFSETQ. With 5 bases removed from V and 1 base from J, the gap between germline ends came to 13 bases. The CDR3 length is 14 residues.